Listed here is a single TCR beta chain. The data stem from a study of blood T cell repertoires in COVID-19. On the study more broadly: Researchers got acute and convalescent COVID-19 samples from the United States, Italy and Spain. The analysed material was cDNA or gDNA that came from T cells, B-cell-depleted T cells, or PBMCs.

CDR1 is ENHRY and CDR2 is SYGVKD in the germline V gene. The V gene end was trimmed by 10 bases and the J gene end by 4 bases; junction bases not matched to a gene: 9. This CDR3 has 14 amino acids. The study drew participants aged about 18 to 89 years from some 25 US areas. Cohort assignment relied on participant-reported clinical history. Repertoires were generated with immunoSEQ multiplex PCR, while TCRdb's copy carries only in-frame clones and drops some. This sample has 160,000 or so clones, with around 84% found just once. The chain carries TRBV10-3 and TRBJ1-5; 8 bases are shared with TRBD1. This TCR was sampled from a man in his forties or fifties who had recovered from COVID-19. Material: PBMCs or T cells enriched from blood (not recorded which). The DNA of the CDR3 is TGTGCCACCGCGGGACAGGTTGGGAATCAGCCCCAGCATTTT. Its protein product is CATAGQVGNQPQHF.